Reported below is one T cell receptor beta chain. CDR1 and CDR2 from the germline V gene are SGHAT and FQDESV (reference sequence). V was clipped by 1 base and J by 9 bases, with 7 bases between them. The CDR3 covers 12 residues. Primers used in a second PCR of roughly 6 to 11 cycles were a sample-barcoded 5' primer and a J-beta primer mix. Each CDR3 protein gets one entry after TCRdb re-called the 5' RACE reads with MiXCR. The top ten clones hold approximately 18% of a sample with more than 700,000 distinct CDR3 sequences, around half of them seen once. This record comes from a study of blood T cells in healthy people across ages.

This chain joins TRBV11-1 and TRBJ2-1; no reliable D call. This receptor was taken from a man older than 75 in good health. The sample was blood. CDR3 sequence reads: CASSLVTGEQFF. The DNA of the CDR3 is TGTGCCAGCAGCTTAGTAACGGGTGAGCAGTTCTTC.